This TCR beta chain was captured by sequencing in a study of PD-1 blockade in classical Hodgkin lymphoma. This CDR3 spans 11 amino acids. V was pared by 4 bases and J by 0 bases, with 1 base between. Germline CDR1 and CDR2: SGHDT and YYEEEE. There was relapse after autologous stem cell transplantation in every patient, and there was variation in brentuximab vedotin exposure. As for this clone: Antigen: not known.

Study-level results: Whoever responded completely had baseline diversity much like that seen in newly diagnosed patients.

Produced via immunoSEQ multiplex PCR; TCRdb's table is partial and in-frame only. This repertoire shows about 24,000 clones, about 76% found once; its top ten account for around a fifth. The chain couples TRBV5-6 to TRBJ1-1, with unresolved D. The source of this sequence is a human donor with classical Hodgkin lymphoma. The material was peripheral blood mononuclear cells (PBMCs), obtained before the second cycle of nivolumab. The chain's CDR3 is CASSLNTEAFF. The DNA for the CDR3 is TGTGCCAGCAGCCTGAACACTGAAGCTTTCTTT.